The clone carrying this TCR beta chain was found a few times. Antigen unknown. V lost 2 bases and J lost 5; bases outside the gene matches: 7. Germline V lookup: CDR1 SGHTA, CDR2 FQGNSA. This CDR3 is 15 amino acids long. From the 5' RACE reads, TCRdb called clonotypes with MiXCR, one entry per CDR3 protein. Of roughly 310,000 distinct CDR3 sequences in the sample, around 15% were seen once. The source of the sample is a study of T-cell memory formation after mild COVID-19. Study outcomes and limitations: Pre-infection memory already had some responding clones, implying cross-reactive memory joined.

The genes are TRBV7-2 and TRBJ2-3; TRBD1 agrees at 7 bases. Input material: PBMCs or a T cell subset sorted from them (not recorded which). The source is a young man who had mild COVID-19 (a few samples of this study predate the infection). Cell type and time point are not known. The chain's CDR3 is CASSLSAGGGDTQYF. CDR3 bases: TGTGCCAGCAGCTTATCAGCAGGGGGTGGAGATACGCAGTATTTT.